This passage covers 32 T cell receptor beta chains from one sample sequenced in a study of OX40 agonist ivuxolimab in advanced cancers. Here immunoSEQ multiplex PCR was the method, and the copy in TCRdb shows in-frame clones only, minus some. The data show tens of thousands of clones, approximately 80% seen once. Sample: CD4+ or CD8+ T cells sorted from blood, taken in a trial of the OX40 agonist ivuxolimab. Receptor source: an adult with an advanced solid tumor such as melanoma, head and neck, liver or kidney cancer.

The V call is TRBV6-1, the J call TRBJ2-1; 14 bases match TRBD2. V trimming: 8 bases; J trimming: 6 bases; junction bases outside the gene matches: 3. This CDR3 has 14 amino acids. Per germline, CDR1 MNHNS and CDR2 SASEGT. CDR3 DNA sequence: TGTGCCAGCGTGGGGACTAGCGGGAGCAATGAGCAGTTCTTC. Encoded protein: CASVGTSGSNEQFF.

The rearrangement joins TRBV15 to TRBJ1-4; weak D call: TRBD1 (6 bases). The V gene lost 0 bases and the J gene lost 7 bases, with 12 bases spanning the gap. Germline CDR1 LNHNV, CDR2 YYDKDF (reference sequence). The CDR3 length is 15 residues. The CDR3 DNA follows: TGTGCCACCAGCAGAGATGTGGGGGCGGGTGAAAAACTGTTTTTT. It codes for CATSRDVGAGEKLFF.

The V gene is TRBV10-3, the J gene TRBJ2-1; 11 bases are a match to TRBD2. The CDR3 covers 16 residues. The J segment lost 3 bases and the V segment lost 2 bases, leaving 3 bases of the junction unmatched. Per germline, CDR1 ENHRY and CDR2 SYGVKD. The DNA for the CDR3 is TGTGCCATCAGTGAGGGACTAGCGGGCGTCTACAATGAGCAGTTCTTC. It codes for CAISEGLAGVYNEQFF.

The chain couples TRBV6-6 to TRBJ2-7; 7 bases line up with TRBD2. J was trimmed by 6 bases and V by 5 bases; bases with no gene match: 13. This CDR3 has 15 residues. CDR1 is MNHNY, CDR2 SVGAGI, per germline (reference sequence). The CDR3 DNA reads as TGTGCCAGCAGTCGCCCCTCGGATGGGAGGGGCGAGCAGTACTTC. Translating it yields CASSRPSDGRGEQYF.

This chain connects TRBV30 to TRBJ1-1; D unresolved. Trimming removed 4 bases from V and 2 bases from J, with 14 bases in between. The germline V gene encodes CDR1 GTSNPN and CDR2 SVGIG (reference sequence). The CDR3 is made up of 14 amino acids. The CDR3 coding sequence is TGTGCCTGGACCAATGGCCCAGGCAACACTGAAGCTTTCTTT. It encodes CAWTNGPGNTEAFF.

This chain uses TRBV6-5 with TRBJ2-7; D not certain. Looked up from germline, CDR1 is MNHEY and CDR2 is SVGAGI. The CDR3 is 14 residues long. The V end lost 0 bases, the J end lost 0 bases, and 6 bases lay between the germline ends. The CDR3 bases are TGTGCCAGCAGTTACTCTGGGGACTCCTACGAGCAGTACTTC. It yields the protein CASSYSGDSYEQYF.

J is TRBJ2-5 and V is TRBV10-3; the match to TRBD1 covers 8 bases. The end of the DNA fits TRBJ2-7 better, so the J call may be wrong. Germline values: CDR1 ENHRY, CDR2 SYGVKD. CDR3 size: 15 residues. CDR3 coding DNA: TGTGCCATCAGTGAGCCGACGCAGGGGGCACCCGAGCAGTACTTC. Translation gives CAISEPTQGAPEQYF.

V usage is TRBV7-9 and J usage is TRBJ1-1; D remains unclear. V was pared by 5 bases and J by 3 bases, with 19 bases between. This CDR3 is built from 16 residues. Looked up from germline, CDR1 is SEHNR and CDR2 is FQNEAQ (reference sequence). CDR3 in amino acids: CASSQGLGPSDTEAFF. CDR3 nucleotide sequence: TGTGCCAGCAGCCAAGGGCTCGGGCCCAGTGACACTGAAGCTTTCTTT.

The chain carries TRBV7-6 and TRBJ2-2; D could derive from TRBD1 or TRBD2 (7 bases each). V was shortened by 3 bases and J by 3 bases, with 11 bases between the two germline ends. Germline V gene data show CDR1 as SGHVS and CDR2 as FNYEAQ. CDR3 length: 15 amino acids. The CDR3 loop is CASSFSGGDTGELFF. In DNA, the CDR3 is TGTGCCAGCAGCTTTTCAGGGGGGGACACCGGGGAGCTGTTTTTT.

The J gene is TRBJ2-2, the V gene TRBV9; 10 nucleotides agree with TRBD1. Germline CDR1 SGDLS, CDR2 YYNGEE. J lost 4 bases, V lost 3 bases, and 6 bases had no gene match. This CDR3 is 16 amino acids long. The CDR3 bases are TGTGCCAGCAGCGCCCGACGGACAGGGGGCACCGGGGAGCTGTTTTTT. Protein sequence: CASSARRTGGTGELFF.

The chain links TRBV18 to TRBJ2-7, with D tentatively TRBD2 (6 bases). Germline lookup yields CDR1 KGHSH and CDR2 LQKENI. V was cut by 4 bases and J by 2 bases, with 9 bases left in between. This CDR3 spans 13 amino acids. The CDR3 region is CASSRGEPYEQYF. CDR3 nucleotides: TGTGCCAGCTCACGCGGGGAACCCTACGAGCAGTACTTC. Combining the CDR3 with reference TRBV18 and TRBJ2-7 gives the whole variable domain NAGVMQNPRHLVRRRGQEARLRCSPMKGHSHVYWYRQLPEEGLKFMVYLQKENIIDESGMPKERFSAEFPKEGPSILRIQQVVRGDSAAYFCASSRGEPYEQYFGPGTRLTVT.

The rearrangement joins TRBV7-9 to TRBJ1-1, with unresolved D. V lost 5 bases, J lost 2 bases, and 9 bases lay in between. Per germline, CDR1 SEHNR and CDR2 FQNEAQ (reference sequence). The CDR3 extends over 13 amino acids. The DNA of the CDR3 is TGTGCCAGCAGCCCGGAAATAAACACTGAAGCTTTCTTT. Translation gives CASSPEINTEAFF. Together with reference TRBV7-9 and TRBJ1-1, the CDR3 gives the full variable domain: DTGVSQNPRHKITKRGQNVTFRCDPISEHNRLYWYRQTLGQGPEFLTYFQNEAQLEKSRLLSDRFSAERPKGSFSTLEIQRTEQGDSAMYLCASSPEINTEAFFGQGTRLTVV.

V and J are TRBV9 and TRBJ2-7; 7 nucleotides line up with TRBD2. Germline lookup yields CDR1 SGDLS and CDR2 YYNGEE. The V segment lost 2 bases and the J segment 2 bases; nucleotides outside the gene matches: 10. This CDR3 region has 16 residues. The CDR3 here is CASSVASSAGAYEQYF. CDR3 nucleotide sequence: TGTGCCAGCAGCGTCGCAAGCTCCGCGGGAGCCTACGAGCAGTACTTC.

The chain uses TRBV30 and TRBJ2-2; 9 positions match TRBD2. Germline V gives CDR1 GTSNPN, CDR2 SVGIG (reference sequence). The CDR3 runs to 17 residues. V was clipped by 0 bases and J by 6 bases; unmatched bases: 11. This CDR3 is CAWSVLRGGRASGELFF. The CDR3 DNA follows: TGTGCCTGGAGTGTACTTCGTGGCGGGAGGGCCTCCGGGGAGCTGTTTTTT.

There are a few counts of this clone. This chain uses TRBV5-1 with TRBJ2-7; 8 bases line up with TRBD1. CDR1 is SGHRS and CDR2 is YFSETQ in the germline V gene. The CDR3 is 15 amino acids. Germline trimming cut 3 bases from V and 1 base from J; bases unmatched to any gene: 6. DNA of the CDR3: TGCGCCAGCAGCTCAATCAGGGGGCAGTCCTACGAGCAGTACTTC. It yields the protein CASSSIRGQSYEQYF. Looking up the rest from reference TRBV5-1 and TRBJ2-7 gives the full variable domain: KAGVTQTPRYLIKTRGQQVTLSCSPISGHRSVSWYQQTPGQGLQFLFEYFSETQRNKGNFPGRFSGRQFSNSRSEMNVSTLELGDSALYLCASSSIRGQSYEQYFGPGTRLTVT.

This clone was observed a few times. The gene calls are TRBV19 and TRBJ1-5, with D perhaps TRBD1 (6 bases). Trimming removed 3 bases at V and 6 bases at J, with 15 bases between. CDR1 is LNHDA and CDR2 is SQIVND in the germline V gene (reference sequence). The CDR3 contains 15 residues. The CDR3 protein is CASSMSKQGFQPQHF. In DNA form, the CDR3 reads TGTGCCAGTAGTATGTCTAAACAGGGATTTCAGCCCCAGCATTTT.

Comment on this clone: The junction shows a germline mismatch at one end, possibly a read error. The chain links TRBV20-1 to TRBJ1-1, with a possible D match to TRBD1 (6 bases). Germline CDR1 and CDR2: DFQATT and SNEGSKA (reference sequence). The CDR3 has 11 amino acids. The CDR3 region has the DNA TGCAGTGCTCTTGAATGGGGACATCGAATCTTT. Its translation is CSALEWGHRIF.

This rearrangement joins TRBV7-3 to TRBJ1-1; D gene uncertain. The germline gives CDR1 SGHTA, CDR2 FQGTGA. The CDR3 has 14 amino acids. V was shortened by 3 bases and J by 3 bases, with 11 bases between the two germline ends. The CDR3 sequence is CASSFEGRDTEAFF. CDR3 nucleotide sequence: TGTGCCAGCAGCTTTGAGGGTCGGGACACTGAAGCTTTCTTT.

The chain links TRBV6-5 to TRBJ1-3, with unresolved D. The CDR3 spans 11 residues. Germline V gives CDR1 MNHEY, CDR2 SVGAGI. Trimming took 6 bases from V and 4 from J, leaving 4 bases between them. The CDR3 loop reads CASRWGNTIYF. CDR3 coding DNA: TGTGCCAGCAGATGGGGAAACACCATATATTTT.

The chain combines TRBV4-2 with TRBJ1-5, with 11 bases that match TRBD1. This CDR3 has 15 amino acids. J was trimmed by 6 bases and V by 4 bases; bases with no gene match: 5. Germline CDR1 reads LGHNA; CDR2 reads YNFKEQ. DNA for the CDR3: TGTGCCAGCAGCCCAAGGACAGGGGGCTTTCAGCCCCAGCATTTT. This translates into CASSPRTGGFQPQHF.

The chain employs TRBV4-1 and TRBJ2-7; the match to TRBD1 covers 8 bases. The J segment lost 0 bases and the V segment lost 4 bases, leaving 2 bases of the junction unmatched. In germline, CDR1 is MGHRA, CDR2 YSYEKL. This CDR3 region has 14 residues. As DNA, the CDR3 is TGCGCCAGCAGCCTCGGGACAGGCTCCTACGAGCAGTACTTC. It codes for CASSLGTGSYEQYF.

V usage is TRBV7-2 and J usage is TRBJ2-5, with 7 bases that match TRBD2. From germline, CDR1 is SGHTA and CDR2 FQGNSA. The CDR3 consists of 13 residues. V shed 5 bases, J shed 7 bases, and the junction held 7 bases outside the gene matches. CDR3 region: CASSPGGVGTQYF. The DNA for the CDR3 is TGTGCCAGCAGCCCGGGGGGAGTCGGGACCCAGTACTTC.

The chain combines TRBV4-1 with TRBJ2-3, with 8 bases matching TRBD1. From germline, CDR1 is MGHRA and CDR2 YSYEKL. V was clipped by 3 bases and J by 5 bases; unmatched bases: 10. The CDR3 spans 16 residues. DNA of the CDR3: TGCGCCAGCAGCCATAGAGCCGGACAGGGCGAAGATACGCAGTATTTT. Residues: CASSHRAGQGEDTQYF.

This clone appeared a single time. The chain recombines TRBV2 with TRBJ1-1; D gene unclear. Trimming cost V 6 bases and J 1 base, with 9 bases left between them. The CDR3 is made up of 13 amino acids. Germline CDR1 SNHLY, CDR2 FYNNEI. In DNA, the CDR3 is TGTGCCAGCAGCTATGACGGGAACACTGAAGCTTTCTTT. Encoded protein: CASSYDGNTEAFF.

CDR3 coding DNA: TGCGCCAGCAGCTTGGTAGGGAGCTCCTACGAGCAGTACTTC. Its protein product is CASSLVGSSYEQYF. The chain has TRBV5-1 and TRBJ2-7, with D maybe TRBD2 (5 bases). Trimming shortened V by 0 bases and J by 0 bases, and 7 bases separated the two germline ends. Germline-derived CDR1 and CDR2 are SGHRS and YFSETQ. This CDR3 is 14 amino acids long.

This chain joins TRBV28 and TRBJ2-5, with TRBD2 matching 7 bases. V shed 6 bases, J shed 5 bases, and the junction held 6 bases outside the gene matches. This CDR3 spans 13 amino acids. In germline, CDR1 is MDHEN, CDR2 SYDVKM. Written as DNA, the CDR3 is TGTGCCAGCAGACTGCACGGGGGGGAGACCCAGTACTTC. Its translation: CASRLHGGETQYF. Full variable domain (outside the CDR3, taken from reference TRBV28 and TRBJ2-5): DVKVTQSSRYLVKRTGEKVFLECVQDMDHENMFWYRQDPGLGLRLIYFSYDVKMKEKGDIPEGYSVSREKKERFSLILESASTNQTSMYLCASRLHGGETQYFGPGTRLLVL.

The chain uses TRBV28 and TRBJ1-2, with D unresolved. Germline V CDR1 and CDR2: MDHEN, SYDVKM. The CDR3 contains 14 residues. Trimming took off 4 bases at V and 0 bases at J, with 9 bases between the two ends. In DNA, the CDR3 is TGTGCCAGCAGTTCCACGACCCCTAACTATGGCTACACCTTC. This translates into CASSSTTPNYGYTF.

The chain joins TRBV2 to TRBJ2-7; TRBD1 agrees at 10 bases. The V gene's germline CDR1 is SNHLY and CDR2 FYNNEI. V was pared by 8 bases and J by 5 bases, with 9 bases of the junction left unmatched. The CDR3 has 14 amino acids. DNA of the CDR3: TGTGCCAGCGACCGGGACAGGGGTTTCCACGAGCAGTACTTC. This encodes CASDRDRGFHEQYF.

The CDR3 nucleotides read TGTGCCAGCAGCAATAGCGGGGGAGGGGAGACCCAGTACTTC. Encoded protein: CASSNSGGGETQYF. The chain uses TRBV5-4 and TRBJ2-5, with 9 positions matching TRBD2. Germline lookup yields CDR1 SGHNT and CDR2 YYREEE (reference sequence). V was clipped by 4 bases and J by 5 bases; unmatched bases: 6. The CDR3 consists of 14 residues.

The chain links TRBV21-1 to TRBJ1-2; the table's D call of TRBD1 was not tested on the DNA. TRBV21-1 is tagged as a pseudogene. The CDR3 is 14 residues long. The CDR3 nucleotides read TGTGCCAGCAGCAAAGCGGCCAGGGTCGATGGCTACACCTTC. Its protein product is CASSKAARVDGYTF.

This chain joins TRBV5-4 and TRBJ2-1; D perhaps matches TRBD1 (6 bases). Germline V gene lookup returns CDR1 SGHNT and CDR2 YYREEE (reference sequence). The CDR3 sequence is 15 residues long. Trimming removed 4 bases from V and 3 bases from J, with 14 bases in between. CDR3 residues: CASSPSQGLYNEQFF. The CDR3 DNA is TGTGCCAGCAGCCCCTCCCAGGGGCTCTACAATGAGCAGTTCTTC.

This clone was seen a handful of times. The V call is TRBV4-1, the J call TRBJ2-1; D gene uncertain. With 1 base removed from V and 1 base from J, the gap between germline ends came to 2 bases. Germline assignment: CDR1 MGHRA and CDR2 YSYEKL. This CDR3 is built from 13 residues. The CDR3 loop is CASSQGSYNEQFF. Here the CDR3 DNA reads TGCGCCAGCAGCCAAGGATCCTACAATGAGCAGTTCTTC.